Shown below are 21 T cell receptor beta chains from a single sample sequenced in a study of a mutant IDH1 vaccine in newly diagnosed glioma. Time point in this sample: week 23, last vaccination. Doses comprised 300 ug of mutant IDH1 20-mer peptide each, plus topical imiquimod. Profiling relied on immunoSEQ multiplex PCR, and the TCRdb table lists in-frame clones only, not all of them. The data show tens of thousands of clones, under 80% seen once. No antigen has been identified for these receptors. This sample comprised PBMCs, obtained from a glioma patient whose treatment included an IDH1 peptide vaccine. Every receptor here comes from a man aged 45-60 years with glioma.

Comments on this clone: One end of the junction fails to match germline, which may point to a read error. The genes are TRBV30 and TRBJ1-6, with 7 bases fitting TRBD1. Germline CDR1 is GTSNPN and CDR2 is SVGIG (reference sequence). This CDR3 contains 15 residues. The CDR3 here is CAWSVKGQYNPPLHF. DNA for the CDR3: TGTGCCTGGAGTGTAAAGGGACAGTATAATCCACCCCTCCACTTT.

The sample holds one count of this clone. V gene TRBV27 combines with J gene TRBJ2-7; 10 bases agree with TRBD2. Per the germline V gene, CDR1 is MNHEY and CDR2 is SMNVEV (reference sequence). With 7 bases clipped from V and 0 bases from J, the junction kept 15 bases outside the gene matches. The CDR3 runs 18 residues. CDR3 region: CASTPTSGTAFFSYEQYF. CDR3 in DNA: TGTGCCAGCACTCCAACTAGCGGGACAGCTTTTTTCTCCTACGAGCAGTACTTC.

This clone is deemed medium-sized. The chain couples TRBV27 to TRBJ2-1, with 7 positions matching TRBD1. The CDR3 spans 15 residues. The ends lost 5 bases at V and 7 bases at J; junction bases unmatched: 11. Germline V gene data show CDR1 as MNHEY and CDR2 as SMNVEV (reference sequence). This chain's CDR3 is CASSPRQGYRNEQFF. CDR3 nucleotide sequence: TGTGCCAGCAGTCCCCGACAGGGTTACCGAAATGAGCAGTTCTTC.

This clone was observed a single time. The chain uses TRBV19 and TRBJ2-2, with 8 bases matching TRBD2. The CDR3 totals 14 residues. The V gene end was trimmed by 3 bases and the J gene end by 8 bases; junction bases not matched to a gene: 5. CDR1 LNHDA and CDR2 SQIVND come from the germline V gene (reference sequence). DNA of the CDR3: TGTGCCAGTAGTATCAGCGGGGGACGAGGGGAGCTGTTTTTT. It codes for CASSISGGRGELFF.

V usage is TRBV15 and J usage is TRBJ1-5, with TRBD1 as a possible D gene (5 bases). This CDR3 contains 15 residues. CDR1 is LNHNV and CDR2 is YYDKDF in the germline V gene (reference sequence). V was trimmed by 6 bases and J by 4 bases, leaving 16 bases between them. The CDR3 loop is CATSRWASGNQPQHF. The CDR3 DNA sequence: TGTGCCACCAGTCGTTGGGCCTCAGGGAATCAGCCCCAGCATTTT.

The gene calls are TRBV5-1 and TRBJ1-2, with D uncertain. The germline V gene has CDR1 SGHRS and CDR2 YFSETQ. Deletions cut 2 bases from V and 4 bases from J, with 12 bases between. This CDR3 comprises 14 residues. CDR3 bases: TGCGCCAGCAGCTTTTCAGACGGACTCTATGGCTACACCTTC. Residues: CASSFSDGLYGYTF.

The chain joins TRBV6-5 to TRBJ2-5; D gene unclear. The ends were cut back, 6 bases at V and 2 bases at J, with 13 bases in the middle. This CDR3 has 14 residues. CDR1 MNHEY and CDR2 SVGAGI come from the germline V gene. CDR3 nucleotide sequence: TGTGCCAGCAGGGCTTCGTTGGGGCAAGAGACCCAGTACTTC. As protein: CASRASLGQETQYF.

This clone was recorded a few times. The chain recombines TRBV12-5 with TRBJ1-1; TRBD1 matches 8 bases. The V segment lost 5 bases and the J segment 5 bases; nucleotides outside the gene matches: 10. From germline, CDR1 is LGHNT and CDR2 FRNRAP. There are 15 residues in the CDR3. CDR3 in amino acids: CASGRSTGGRTEAFF. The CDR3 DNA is TGTGCTAGTGGTCGATCTACAGGGGGTCGGACTGAAGCTTTCTTT.

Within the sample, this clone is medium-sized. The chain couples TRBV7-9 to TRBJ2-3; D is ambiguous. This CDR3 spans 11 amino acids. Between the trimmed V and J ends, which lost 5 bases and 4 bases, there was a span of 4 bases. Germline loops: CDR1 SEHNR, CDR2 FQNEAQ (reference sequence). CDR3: CASSKSDTQYF. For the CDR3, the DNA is TGTGCCAGCAGCAAATCAGATACGCAGTATTTT. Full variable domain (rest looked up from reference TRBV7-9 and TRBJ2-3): DTGVSQNPRHKITKRGQNVTFRCDPISEHNRLYWYRQTLGQGPEFLTYFQNEAQLEKSRLLSDRFSAERPKGSFSTLEIQRTEQGDSAMYLCASSKSDTQYFGPGTRLTVL.

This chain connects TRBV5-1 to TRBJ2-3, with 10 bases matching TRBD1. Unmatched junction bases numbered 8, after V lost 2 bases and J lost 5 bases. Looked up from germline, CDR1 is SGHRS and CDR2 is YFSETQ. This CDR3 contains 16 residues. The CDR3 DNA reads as TGCGCCAGCAGCTTCCCGGGACAGGGGTTTGGAGATACGCAGTATTTT. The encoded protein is CASSFPGQGFGDTQYF.

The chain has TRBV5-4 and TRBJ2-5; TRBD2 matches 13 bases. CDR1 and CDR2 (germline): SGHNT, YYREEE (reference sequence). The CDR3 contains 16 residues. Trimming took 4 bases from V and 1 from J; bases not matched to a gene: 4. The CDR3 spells CASSLGLAGSQETQYF. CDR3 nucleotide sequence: TGTGCCAGCAGCCTGGGACTAGCGGGGTCCCAAGAGACCCAGTACTTC.

CDR3 in amino acids: CASSHYRGSSYEQYF. The CDR3 DNA reads TGCGCCAGCAGCCATTACAGGGGTTCGTCCTACGAGCAGTACTTC. The chain couples TRBV4-3 to TRBJ2-7; 7 bases agree with TRBD1. Losses at the gene ends were 3 bases for V and 1 base for J; bases not matched to a gene: 6. In germline, CDR1 is LGHNA, CDR2 YSLEER. The CDR3 length is 15 residues.

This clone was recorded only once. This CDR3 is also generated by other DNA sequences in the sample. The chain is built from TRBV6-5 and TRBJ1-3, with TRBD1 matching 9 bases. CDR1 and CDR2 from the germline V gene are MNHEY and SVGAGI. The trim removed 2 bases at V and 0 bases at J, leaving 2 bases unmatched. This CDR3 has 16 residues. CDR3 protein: CASSYGTGSSGNTIYF. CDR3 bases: TGTGCCAGCAGTTACGGGACAGGGAGCTCTGGAAACACCATATATTTT.

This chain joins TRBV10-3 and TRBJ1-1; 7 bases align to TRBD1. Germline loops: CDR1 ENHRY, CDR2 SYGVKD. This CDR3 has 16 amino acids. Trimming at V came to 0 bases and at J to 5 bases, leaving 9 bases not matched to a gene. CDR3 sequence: CAISESSQGGVTEAFF. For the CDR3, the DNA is TGTGCCATCAGTGAGTCGAGTCAGGGGGGGGTAACTGAAGCTTTCTTT.

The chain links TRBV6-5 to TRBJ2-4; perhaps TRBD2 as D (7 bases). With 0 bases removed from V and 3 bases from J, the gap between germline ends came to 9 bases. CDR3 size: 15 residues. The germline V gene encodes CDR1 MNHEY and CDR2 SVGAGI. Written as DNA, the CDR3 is TGTGCCAGCAGTTACTCGCGGGGGCACAAAAACATTCAGTACTTC. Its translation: CASSYSRGHKNIQYF.

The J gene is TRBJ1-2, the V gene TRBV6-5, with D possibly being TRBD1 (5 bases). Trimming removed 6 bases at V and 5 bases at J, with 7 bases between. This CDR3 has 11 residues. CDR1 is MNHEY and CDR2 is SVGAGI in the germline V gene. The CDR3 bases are TGTGCCAGCAGCCAGGGATATGGCTACACCTTC. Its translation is CASSQGYGYTF.

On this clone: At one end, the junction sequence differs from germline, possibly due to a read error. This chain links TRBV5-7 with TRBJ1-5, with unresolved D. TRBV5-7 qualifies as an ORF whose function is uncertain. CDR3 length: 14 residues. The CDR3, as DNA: TGTGCCAGCAGCCCAGGACCTAGCGATCAGCCCCAGCATTTT. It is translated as CASSPGPSDQPQHF.

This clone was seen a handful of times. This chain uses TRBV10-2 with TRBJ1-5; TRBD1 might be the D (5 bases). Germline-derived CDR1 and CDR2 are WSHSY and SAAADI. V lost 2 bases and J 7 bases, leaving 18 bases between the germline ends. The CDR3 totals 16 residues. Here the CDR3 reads CASSEHPGRLGQPQHF. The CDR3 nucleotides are TGCGCCAGCAGTGAGCACCCAGGGAGGTTGGGACAGCCCCAGCATTTT.

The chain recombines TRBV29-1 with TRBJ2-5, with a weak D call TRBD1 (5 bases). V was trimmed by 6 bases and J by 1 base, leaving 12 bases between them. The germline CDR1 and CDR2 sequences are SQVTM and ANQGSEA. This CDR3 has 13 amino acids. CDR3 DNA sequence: TGCAGCGTGGAAAGAGACAGCCAAGAGACCCAGTACTTC. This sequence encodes CSVERDSQETQYF.

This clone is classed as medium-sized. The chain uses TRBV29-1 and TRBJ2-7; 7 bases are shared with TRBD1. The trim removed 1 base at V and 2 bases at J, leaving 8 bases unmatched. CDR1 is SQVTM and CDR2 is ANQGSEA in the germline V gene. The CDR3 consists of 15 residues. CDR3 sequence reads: CSVEVERDRAYEQYF. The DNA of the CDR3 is TGCAGCGTTGAAGTGGAAAGGGACAGAGCCTACGAGCAGTACTTC.

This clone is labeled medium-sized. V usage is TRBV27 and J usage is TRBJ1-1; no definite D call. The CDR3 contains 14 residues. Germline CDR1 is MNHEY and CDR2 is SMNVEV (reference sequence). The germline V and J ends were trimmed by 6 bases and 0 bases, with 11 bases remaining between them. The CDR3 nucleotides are TGTGCCAGCAGATCGGTAAGGGTGAACACTGAAGCTTTCTTT. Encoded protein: CASRSVRVNTEAFF.